This T cell receptor (beta chain) was observed in a study of blood T cell repertoires in COVID-19. The wider study: Sites across the United States, Italy and Spain contributed samples from acute and convalescent COVID-19.

Per the original data handling: Estimates of nucleated cell counts were drawn from the amplification of reference gene primers. TCRdb's copy holds only in-frame clones and misses some; the assay was immunoSEQ multiplex PCR. D and trimming were read from the DNA, whereas the V and J calls and clone size are those reported in that table. The repertoire holds about 200,000 clones, with around four fifths as singletons. This CDR3 comprises 13 residues. Germline values: CDR1 ENHRY, CDR2 SYGVKD. Trimming took 4 bases from V and 8 from J; bases not matched to a gene: 6. Seattle-derived patients entered the study during active infection and were followed longitudinally.

The chain combines TRBV10-3 with TRBJ1-2; 8 bases are a match to TRBD1. The receptor comes from a man aged 55 to 69 with COVID-19, enrolled during active disease. Material for sequencing was peripheral blood. CDR3 amino acids: CAISAPGGEGYTF. The CDR3 DNA reads as TGTGCCATCAGTGCGCCAGGGGGCGAGGGCTACACCTTC.